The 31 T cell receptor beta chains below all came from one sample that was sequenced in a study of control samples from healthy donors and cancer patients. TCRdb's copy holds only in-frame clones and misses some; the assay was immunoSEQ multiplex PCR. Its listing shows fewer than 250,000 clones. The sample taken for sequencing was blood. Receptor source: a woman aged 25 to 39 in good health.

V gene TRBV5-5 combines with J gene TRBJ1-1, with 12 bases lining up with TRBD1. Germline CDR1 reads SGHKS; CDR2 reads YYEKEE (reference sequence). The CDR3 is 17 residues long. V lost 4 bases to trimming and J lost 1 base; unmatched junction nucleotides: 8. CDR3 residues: CASSLWDRGRGNTEAFF. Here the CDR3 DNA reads TGTGCCAGCAGCCTGTGGGACAGGGGGCGCGGGAACACTGAAGCTTTCTTT. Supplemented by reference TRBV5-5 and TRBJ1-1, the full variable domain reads DAGVTQSPTHLIKTRGQQVTLRCSPISGHKSVSWYQQVLGQGPQFIFQYYEKEERGRGNFPDRFSARQFPNYSSELNVNALLLGDSALYLCASSLWDRGRGNTEAFFGQGTRLTVV.

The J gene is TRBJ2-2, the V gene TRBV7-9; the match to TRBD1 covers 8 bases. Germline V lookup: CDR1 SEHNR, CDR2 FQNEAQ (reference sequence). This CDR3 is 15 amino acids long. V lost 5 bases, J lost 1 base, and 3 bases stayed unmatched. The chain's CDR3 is CASSAGTGNTGELFF. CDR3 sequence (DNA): TGTGCCAGCAGCGCCGGGACAGGGAACACCGGGGAGCTGTTTTTT.

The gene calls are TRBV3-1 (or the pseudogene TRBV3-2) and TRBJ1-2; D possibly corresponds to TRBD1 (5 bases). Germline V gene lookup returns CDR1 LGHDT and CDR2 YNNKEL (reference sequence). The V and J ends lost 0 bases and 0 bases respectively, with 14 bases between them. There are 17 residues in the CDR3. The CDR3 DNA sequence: TGTGCCAGCAGCCAAGATCGTGGGGGTACGGCTAACTATGGCTACACCTTC. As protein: CASSQDRGGTANYGYTF.

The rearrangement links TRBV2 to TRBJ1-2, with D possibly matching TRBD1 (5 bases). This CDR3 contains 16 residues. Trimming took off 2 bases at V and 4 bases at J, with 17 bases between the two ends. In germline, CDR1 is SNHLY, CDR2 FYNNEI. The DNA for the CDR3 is TGTGCCAGCAGTGAACTTCTCGAGACAGTATCCTATGGCTACACCTTC. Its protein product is CASSELLETVSYGYTF.

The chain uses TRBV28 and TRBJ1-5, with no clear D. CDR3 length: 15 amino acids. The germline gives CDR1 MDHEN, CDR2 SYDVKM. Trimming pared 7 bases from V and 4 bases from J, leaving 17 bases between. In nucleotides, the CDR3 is TGTGCCAGCACCAAAACCACGGGTGCAAATCAGCCCCAGCATTTT. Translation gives CASTKTTGANQPQHF.

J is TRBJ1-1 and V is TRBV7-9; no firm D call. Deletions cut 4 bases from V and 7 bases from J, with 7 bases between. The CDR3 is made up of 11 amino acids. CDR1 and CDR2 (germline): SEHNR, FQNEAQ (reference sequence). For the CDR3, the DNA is TGTGCCAGCAGCTCTCAAGATGAAGCTTTCTTT. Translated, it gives CASSSQDEAFF.

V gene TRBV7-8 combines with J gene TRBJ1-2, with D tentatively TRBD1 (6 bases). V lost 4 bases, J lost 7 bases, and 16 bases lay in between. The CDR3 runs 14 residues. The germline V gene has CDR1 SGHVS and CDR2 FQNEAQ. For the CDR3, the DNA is TGTGCCAGCAGCTCTTTCTTGGGGGGCAGTGGCTACACCTTC. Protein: CASSSFLGGSGYTF.

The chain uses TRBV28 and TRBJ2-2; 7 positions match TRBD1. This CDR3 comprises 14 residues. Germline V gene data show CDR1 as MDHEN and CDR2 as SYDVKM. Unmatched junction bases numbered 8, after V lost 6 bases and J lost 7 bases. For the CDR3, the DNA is TGTGCCAGCAGCACCGACAGGGCCGTCGGGGAGCTGTTTTTT. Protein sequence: CASSTDRAVGELFF.

The CDR3: CASRTGQGGAGELFF. The CDR3 coding sequence is TGTGCCAGCAGGACCGGACAGGGGGGGGCCGGGGAGCTGTTTTTT. The chain is built from TRBV6-5 and TRBJ2-2; 10 bases are shared with TRBD1. The CDR3 runs 15 residues. After removal of 6 bases from V and 6 bases from J, the junction contained 7 bases not matched to a gene. Germline V gene data show CDR1 as MNHEY and CDR2 as SVGAGI.

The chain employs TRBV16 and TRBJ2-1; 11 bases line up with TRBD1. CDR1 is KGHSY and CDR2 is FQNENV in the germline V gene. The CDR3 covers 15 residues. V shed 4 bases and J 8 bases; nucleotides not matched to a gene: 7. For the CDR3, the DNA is TGTGCCAGCAGCCTTCCGGGACAGGGGGTTTATGAGCAGTTCTTC. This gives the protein CASSLPGQGVYEQFF.

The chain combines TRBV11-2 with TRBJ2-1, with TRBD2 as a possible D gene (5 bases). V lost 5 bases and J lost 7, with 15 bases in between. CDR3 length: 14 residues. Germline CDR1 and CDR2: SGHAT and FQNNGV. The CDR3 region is CASSLLAGVNEQFF. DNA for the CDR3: TGTGCCAGCAGCCTGCTGGCGGGTGTAAATGAGCAGTTCTTC.

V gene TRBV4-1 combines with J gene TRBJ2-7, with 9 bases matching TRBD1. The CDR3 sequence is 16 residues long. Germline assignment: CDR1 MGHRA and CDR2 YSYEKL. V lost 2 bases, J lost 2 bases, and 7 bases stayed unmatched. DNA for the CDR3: TGCGCCAGCAGCCAACGAGCGGGACAGGGAACCTACGAGCAGTACTTC. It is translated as CASSQRAGQGTYEQYF.

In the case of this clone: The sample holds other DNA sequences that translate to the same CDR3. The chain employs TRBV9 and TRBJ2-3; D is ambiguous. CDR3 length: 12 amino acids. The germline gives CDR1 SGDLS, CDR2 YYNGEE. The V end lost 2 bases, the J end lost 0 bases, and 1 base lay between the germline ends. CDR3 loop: CASSVSTDTQYF. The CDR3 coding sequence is TGTGCCAGCAGCGTGAGCACAGATACGCAGTATTTT.

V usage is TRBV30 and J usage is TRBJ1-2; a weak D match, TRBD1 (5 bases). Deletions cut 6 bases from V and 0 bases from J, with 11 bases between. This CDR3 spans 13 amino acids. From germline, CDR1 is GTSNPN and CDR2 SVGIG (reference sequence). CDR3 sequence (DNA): TGTGCCTGTACAGGAGGCCCTAACTATGGCTACACCTTC. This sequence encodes CACTGGPNYGYTF. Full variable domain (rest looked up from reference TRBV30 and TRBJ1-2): SQTIHQWPATLVQPVGSPLSLECTVEGTSNPNLYWYRQAAGRGLQLLFYSVGIGQISSEVPQNLSASRPQDRQFILSSKKLLLSDSGFYLCACTGGPNYGYTFGSGTRLTVV.

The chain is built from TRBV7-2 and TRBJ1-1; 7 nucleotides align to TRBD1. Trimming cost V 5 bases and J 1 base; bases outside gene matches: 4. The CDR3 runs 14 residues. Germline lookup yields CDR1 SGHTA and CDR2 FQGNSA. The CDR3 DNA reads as TGTGCCAGCAGCCCCCGGGACAGGAACACTGAAGCTTTCTTT. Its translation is CASSPRDRNTEAFF.

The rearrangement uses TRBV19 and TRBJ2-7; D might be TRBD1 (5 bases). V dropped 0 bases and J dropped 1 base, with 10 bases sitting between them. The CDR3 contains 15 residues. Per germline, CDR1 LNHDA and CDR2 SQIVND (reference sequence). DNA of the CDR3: TGTGCCAGTAGTATAGAAGGGGTAGGATCCTACGAGCAGTACTTC. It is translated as CASSIEGVGSYEQYF.

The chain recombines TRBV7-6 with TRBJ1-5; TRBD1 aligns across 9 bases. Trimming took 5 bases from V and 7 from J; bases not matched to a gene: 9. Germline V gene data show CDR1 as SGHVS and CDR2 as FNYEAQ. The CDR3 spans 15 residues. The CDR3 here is CASSPRNRGHQPQHF. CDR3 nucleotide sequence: TGTGCCAGCAGCCCTCGGAACAGGGGGCACCAGCCCCAGCATTTT.

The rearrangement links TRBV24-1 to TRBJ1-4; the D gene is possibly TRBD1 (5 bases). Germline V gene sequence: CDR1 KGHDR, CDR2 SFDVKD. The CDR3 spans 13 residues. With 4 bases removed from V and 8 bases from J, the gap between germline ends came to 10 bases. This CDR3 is CATSEGTEEKLFF. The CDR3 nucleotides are TGTGCCACCAGTGAAGGGACGGAAGAAAAACTGTTTTTT.

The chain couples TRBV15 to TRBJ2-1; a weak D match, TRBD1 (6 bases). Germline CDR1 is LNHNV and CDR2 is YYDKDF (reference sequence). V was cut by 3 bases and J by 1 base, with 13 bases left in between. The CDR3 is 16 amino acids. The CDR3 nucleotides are TGTGCCACCAGCAGCAGTGGGGGCTTATCCTACAATGAGCAGTTCTTC. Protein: CATSSSGGLSYNEQFF.

The CDR3, as DNA: TGTGCCAGCTCCCCCCTGGGACTCTTCCGTTCTAGCACAGATACGCAGTATTTT. Encoded protein: CASSPLGLFRSSTDTQYF. The chain carries TRBV18 and TRBJ2-3; perhaps TRBD2 as D (6 bases). The CDR3 contains 18 residues. V lost 6 bases and J lost 0, with 22 bases in between. Per the germline V gene, CDR1 is KGHSH and CDR2 is LQKENI.

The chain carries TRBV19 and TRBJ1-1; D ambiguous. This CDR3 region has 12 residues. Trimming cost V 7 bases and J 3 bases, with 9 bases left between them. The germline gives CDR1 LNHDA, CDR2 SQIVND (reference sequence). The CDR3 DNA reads TGTGCCAGTACCAACTTTGACACTGAAGCTTTCTTT. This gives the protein CASTNFDTEAFF.

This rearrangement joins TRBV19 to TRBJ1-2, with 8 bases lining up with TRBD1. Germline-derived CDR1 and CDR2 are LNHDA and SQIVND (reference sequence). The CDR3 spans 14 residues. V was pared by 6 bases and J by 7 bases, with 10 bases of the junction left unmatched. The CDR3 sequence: CASRQQGVPFGYTF. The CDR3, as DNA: TGTGCCAGTAGACAACAGGGGGTACCTTTTGGCTACACCTTC.

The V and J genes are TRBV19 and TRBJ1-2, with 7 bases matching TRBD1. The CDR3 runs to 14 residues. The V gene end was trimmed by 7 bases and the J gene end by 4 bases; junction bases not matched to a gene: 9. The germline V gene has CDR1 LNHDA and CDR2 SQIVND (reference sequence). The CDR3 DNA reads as TGTGCCAGTACCCCCGGGACAGTCTTCTATGGCTACACCTTC. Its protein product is CASTPGTVFYGYTF.

The chain's CDR3 is CASSLTGANSPLHF. For the CDR3, the DNA is TGTGCCAGCAGCTTGACAGGGGCTAATTCACCCCTCCACTTT. J is TRBJ1-6 and V is TRBV16, with TRBD1 matching over 8 bases. Looked up from germline, CDR1 is KGHSY and CDR2 is FQNENV. With V trimmed by 5 bases and J by 6 bases, 3 bases remained unmatched. This CDR3 has 14 amino acids. The complete variable domain, with remaining parts taken from reference TRBV16 and TRBJ1-6, reads GEEVAQTPKHLVRGEGQKAKLYCAPIKGHSYVFWYQQVLKNEFKFLISFQNENVFDETGMPKERFSAKCLPNSPCSLEIQATKLEDSAVYFCASSLTGANSPLHFGNGTRLTVT.

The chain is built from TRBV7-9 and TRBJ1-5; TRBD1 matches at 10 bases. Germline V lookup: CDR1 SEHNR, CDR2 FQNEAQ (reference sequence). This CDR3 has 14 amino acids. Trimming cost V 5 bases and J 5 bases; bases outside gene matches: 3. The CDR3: CASSPGTGDQPQHF. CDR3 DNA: TGTGCCAGCAGCCCCGGGACAGGGGATCAGCCCCAGCATTTT.

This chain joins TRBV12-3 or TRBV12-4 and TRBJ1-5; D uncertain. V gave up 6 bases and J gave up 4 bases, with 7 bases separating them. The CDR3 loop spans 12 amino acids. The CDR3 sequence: CASRRSNQPQHF. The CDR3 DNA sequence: TGTGCCAGCAGGCGGAGTAATCAGCCCCAGCATTTT.

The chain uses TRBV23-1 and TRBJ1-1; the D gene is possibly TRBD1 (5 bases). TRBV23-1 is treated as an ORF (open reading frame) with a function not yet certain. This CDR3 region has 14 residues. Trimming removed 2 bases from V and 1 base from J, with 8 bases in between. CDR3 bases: TGCGCCAGCAGTCAAGGGACGGCGAACACTGAAGCTTTCTTT. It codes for CASSQGTANTEAFF.

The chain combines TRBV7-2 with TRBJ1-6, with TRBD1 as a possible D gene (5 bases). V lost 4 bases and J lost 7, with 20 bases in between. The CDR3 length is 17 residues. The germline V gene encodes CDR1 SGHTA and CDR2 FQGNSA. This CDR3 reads CASSSQMDIRSNSPLHF. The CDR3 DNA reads TGTGCCAGCAGCTCCCAGATGGACATTCGCAGCAATTCACCCCTCCACTTT.

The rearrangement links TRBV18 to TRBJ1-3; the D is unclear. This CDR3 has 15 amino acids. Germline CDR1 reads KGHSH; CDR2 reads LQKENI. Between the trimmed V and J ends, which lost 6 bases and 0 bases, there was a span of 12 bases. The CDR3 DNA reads TGTGCCAGCTCGCCATACACCAGCTCTGGAAACACCATATATTTT. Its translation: CASSPYTSSGNTIYF.

The CDR3 DNA is TGTGCCAGCAGTGACGGTAGCAGCAATCAGCCCCAGCATTTT. It specifies CASSDGSSNQPQHF. The genes are TRBV6-4 and TRBJ1-5; the D is unclear. Germline V lookup: CDR1 MRHNA, CDR2 SNTAGT. Trimming took off 2 bases at V and 1 base at J, with 6 bases between the two ends. The CDR3 covers 14 residues.

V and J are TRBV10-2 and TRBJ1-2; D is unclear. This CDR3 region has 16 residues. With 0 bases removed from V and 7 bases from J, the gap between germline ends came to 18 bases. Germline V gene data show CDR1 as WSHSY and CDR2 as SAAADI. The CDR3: CASSESPALIGAGYTF. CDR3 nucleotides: TGCGCCAGCAGTGAGTCTCCCGCGTTAATAGGTGCTGGCTACACCTTC.